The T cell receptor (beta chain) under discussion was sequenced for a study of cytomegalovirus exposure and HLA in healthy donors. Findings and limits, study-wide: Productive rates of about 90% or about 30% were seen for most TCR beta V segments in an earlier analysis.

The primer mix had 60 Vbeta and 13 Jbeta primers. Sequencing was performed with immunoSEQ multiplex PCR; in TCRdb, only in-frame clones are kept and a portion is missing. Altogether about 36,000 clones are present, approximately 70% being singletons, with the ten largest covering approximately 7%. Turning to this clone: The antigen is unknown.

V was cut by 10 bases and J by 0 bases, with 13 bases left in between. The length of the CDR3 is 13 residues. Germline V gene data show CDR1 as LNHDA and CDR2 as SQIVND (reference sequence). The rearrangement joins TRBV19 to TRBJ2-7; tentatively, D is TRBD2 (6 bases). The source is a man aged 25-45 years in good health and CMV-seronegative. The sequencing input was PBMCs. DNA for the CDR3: TGTGCCACTAGGGCGGGGACCTCCTACGAGCAGTACTTC. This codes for CATRAGTSYEQYF.